This T cell receptor beta chain is from a study of cytomegalovirus exposure and HLA in healthy donors. General study points: Usually a TCR sequence was rare, but some public TCRs were found in many donors. The CMV antigen specificity of a few CMV-associated chains was confirmed through in vitro analysis. The authors enumerated over 150 TCR beta chains as linked to cytomegalovirus.

Libraries were prepared by immunoSEQ multiplex PCR; TCRdb keeps only in-frame clonotypes and omits some of them. The repertoire includes some 250,000 clones, almost 90% of them detected once, and 0.35% to 0.4% sits in the top ten. To note about this clone: Its cognate antigen is unknown.

The CDR3 length is 17 residues. V was pared by 3 bases and J by 4 bases, with 8 bases of the junction left unmatched. Germline V lookup: CDR1 SGHVS, CDR2 FQNEAQ. This receptor was taken from a woman between 18 and 29 years old in good health and CMV-seronegative. The sample was PBMCs. V is TRBV7-8 and J is TRBJ2-3; 12 nucleotides match TRBD2. This CDR3 reads CASSFLAGGPVADTQYF. The DNA of the CDR3 is TGTGCCAGCAGCTTTCTAGCGGGGGGGCCCGTGGCAGATACGCAGTATTTT.